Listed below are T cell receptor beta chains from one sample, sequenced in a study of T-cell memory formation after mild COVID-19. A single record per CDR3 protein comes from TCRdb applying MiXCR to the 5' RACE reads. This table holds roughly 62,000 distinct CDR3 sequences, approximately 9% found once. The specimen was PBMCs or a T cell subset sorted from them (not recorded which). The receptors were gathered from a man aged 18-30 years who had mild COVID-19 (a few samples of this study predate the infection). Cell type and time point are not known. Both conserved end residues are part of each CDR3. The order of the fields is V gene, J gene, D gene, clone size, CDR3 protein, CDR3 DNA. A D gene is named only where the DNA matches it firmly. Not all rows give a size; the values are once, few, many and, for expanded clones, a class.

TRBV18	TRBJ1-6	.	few	CASSLSILRDSPLHF	TGTGCCAGCTCACTGTCCATTCTCAGAGATTCACCCCTCCACTTT
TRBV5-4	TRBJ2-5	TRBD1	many	CASSKGDRGRETQYF	TGTGCCAGCAGCAAAGGGGACAGGGGGCGAGAGACCCAGTACTTC
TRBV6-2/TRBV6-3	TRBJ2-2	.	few	CASRGASTGELFF	TGTGCCAGCAGGGGGGCTTCTACCGGGGAGCTGTTTTTT
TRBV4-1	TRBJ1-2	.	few	CASSQESGRGYGYTF	TGCGCCAGCAGCCAAGAGTCGGGGCGCGGCTATGGCTACACCTTC
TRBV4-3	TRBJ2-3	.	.	CASSQDFGGRTDTQYF	TGCGCCAGCAGCCAAGATTTTGGTGGGAGGACAGATACGCAGTATTTT
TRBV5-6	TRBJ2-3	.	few	CASSTEDTQYF	TGTGCCAGCAGCACTGAGGATACGCAGTATTTT
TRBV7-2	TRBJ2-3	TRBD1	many	CASSSSGGIGDTQYF	TGTGCCAGCAGCTCATCAGGGGGAATCGGAGATACGCAGTATTTT
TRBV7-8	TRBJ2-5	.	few	CASSPEGFSVAETQYF	TGTGCCAGCAGCCCAGAGGGTTTTTCGGTTGCGGAGACCCAGTACTTC
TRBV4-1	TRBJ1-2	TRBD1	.	CASSHGQGADYGYTF	TGCGCCAGCAGCCATGGACAGGGGGCGGACTATGGCTACACCTTC
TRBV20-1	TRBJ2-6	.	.	CSASMSRVYGANVLTF	TGCAGTGCTAGCATGTCCAGGGTATATGGGGCCAACGTCCTGACTTTC
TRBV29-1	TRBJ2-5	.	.	CSVEEGTQETQYF	TGCAGCGTTGAAGAGGGGACCCAAGAGACCCAGTACTTC
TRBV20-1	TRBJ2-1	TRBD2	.	CSALGLAGSNEQFF	TGCAGTGCCTTAGGGCTAGCGGGATCAAATGAGCAGTTCTTC
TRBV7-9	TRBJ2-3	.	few	CASSLKGVTDTQYF	TGTGCCAGCAGCTTAAAGGGGGTTACAGATACGCAGTATTTT
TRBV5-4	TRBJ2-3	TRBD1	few	CASTPRQGTDTQYF	TGTGCCAGCACCCCGAGACAGGGGACAGATACGCAGTATTTT
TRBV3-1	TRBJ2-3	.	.	CASSQDGGLRTDTQYF	TGTGCCAGCAGCCAAGACGGGGGACTTCGCACAGATACGCAGTATTTT
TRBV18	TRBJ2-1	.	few	CASSPPAGTAYNEQFF	TGTGCCAGCTCACCACCGGCGGGGACCGCCTACAATGAGCAGTTCTTC
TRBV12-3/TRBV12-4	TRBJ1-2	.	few	CASSDDRGYGYTF	TGTGCCAGCAGTGATGACCGAGGCTATGGCTACACCTTC